This TCR beta chain was sequenced during a study of CXCR3-negative and CXCR3-positive naive CD8 T cells. The authors made the TRB cDNA libraries by 5' RACE using UMI labels. TCRdb re-called the 5' RACE reads and shows each CDR3 protein once, DNA omitted. The sample totals tens of thousands of distinct CDR3 sequences. Triplicate sorting captured about 300,000 cells each from every CD8+ T cell subset. Germline V CDR1 and CDR2: DFQATT, SNEGSKA (reference sequence). The CDR3 covers 14 residues. The sequenced sample consisted of memory CD8+ T cells from blood. The TCR originated in a human donor in good health. Some clones in this sample may be carry-over from other donors' samples. The chain uses TRBV20-1 and TRBJ1-2. CDR3 residues: CSASRREFSYGYTF.